The rows below give T cell receptor beta chains drawn from one sample of a study of Graves' ophthalmopathy and Graves' hyperthyroidism. A single record per CDR3 protein comes from TCRdb applying MiXCR to the multiplex PCR reads. The data show about 380,000 distinct CDR3 sequences, less than 20% seen once. What was sequenced was peripheral blood. The receptor source for this set is a woman aged 18 to 35 with stable Graves' hyperthyroidism. The CDR3 runs from the conserved cysteine through the conserved F or W. Each record gives: CDR3 DNA, CDR3 protein, clone size, J gene, V gene, D gene. D genes are given only for firm matches. Where a row states a size, it is once, few, many or the class of an expanded clone; other rows omit it.

DNA: TGTGCCAGCAGCTTATATTGGGAAGGGAACACTGAAGCTTTCTTT
CDR3: CASSLYWEGNTEAFF
size: many
J: TRBJ1-1
V: TRBV7-2
D: .

DNA: TGTGCCAGCAGCCAAGGTGAAGAGGTCAAAAACATTCAGTACTTC
CDR3: CASSQGEEVKNIQYF
size: many
J: TRBJ2-4
V: TRBV4-2
D: .

DNA: TGTGCCACCAGCAGGGAGACGGTGGTCTTAAATGGCTACACCTTC
CDR3: CATSRETVVLNGYTF
size: medium-sized
J: TRBJ1-2
V: TRBV15
D: .

DNA: TGCGCCAGCAGCTGGGCGTCGGGTGGGGGGTACACTGAAGCTTTCTTT
CDR3: CASSWASGGGYTEAFF
size: many
J: TRBJ1-1
V: TRBV5-1
D: .

DNA: TGCAGTGCTAGGGGGGGCGCGGGCAATCAGCCCCAGCATTTT
CDR3: CSARGGAGNQPQHF
size: few
J: TRBJ1-5
V: TRBV20-1
D: .

DNA: TGTGCCACTGGGACAGGCTATGGCTACACCTTC
CDR3: CATGTGYGYTF
size: many
J: TRBJ1-2
V: TRBV24-1
D: TRBD1

DNA: TGTGCCAGCAGTCCCGGGACAGGGGCCTTGTATCGATATGGCTACACCTTC
CDR3: CASSPGTGALYRYGYTF
size: many
J: TRBJ1-2
V: TRBV28
D: TRBD1

DNA: TGCAGTGCTAGTTCGGACAGGGACCCCTACGAGCAGTACTTC
CDR3: CSASSDRDPYEQYF
size: many
J: TRBJ2-7
V: TRBV20-1
D: TRBD1

DNA: TGCGCCAGCGGAGAGGGACAGGCCCTAGGATCACCCCTCCACTTT
CDR3: CASGEGQALGSPLHF
size: few
J: TRBJ1-6
V: TRBV5-1
D: TRBD1

DNA: TGTGCCAACAGCACGGGGGGCCTTACCTACGAGCAGTACTTC
CDR3: CANSTGGLTYEQYF
size: .
J: TRBJ2-7
V: TRBV7-6
D: .

DNA: TGTGCCACGTTAGGGACCGCTGGAAACACCATATATTTT
CDR3: CATLGTAGNTIYF
size: many
J: TRBJ1-3
V: TRBV12-3/TRBV12-4
D: .

DNA: TGTGCCAGCAGTTTAGTAGGGAATGAGCAGTTCTTC
CDR3: CASSLVGNEQFF
size: .
J: TRBJ2-1
V: TRBV12-3/TRBV12-4
D: .

DNA: TGTGCCAGCAGTTACCTGGCAAACCTCAGGGGGAGAGATTTAATGACCCAGCATTTT
CDR3: CASSYLANLRGRDLMTQHF
size: many
J: TRBJ1-5
V: TRBV6-2/TRBV6-3
D: TRBD1

DNA: TGTGCCAGCAGCTCCGGACAGTTCAATTCACCCCTCCACTTT
CDR3: CASSSGQFNSPLHF
size: .
J: TRBJ1-6
V: TRBV7-3
D: .

DNA: TGTGCCAGCAGTTACAGAGCCCTGAACACTGAAGCTTTCTTT
CDR3: CASSYRALNTEAFF
size: many
J: TRBJ1-1
V: TRBV6-8
D: .

DNA: TGTGCCACCAGCAGAGACCGCGTCGGGACAGGGCATGGCTACACCTTC
CDR3: CATSRDRVGTGHGYTF
size: many
J: TRBJ1-2
V: TRBV15
D: TRBD1

DNA: TGTGCCAGCAGCCCACTAGCGGGGGTAAAGACCCAGTACTTC
CDR3: CASSPLAGVKTQYF
size: many
J: TRBJ2-5
V: TRBV11-3
D: TRBD2

DNA: TGCGCCAGCGCCTTTGATAACTATGGCTACACCTTC
CDR3: CASAFDNYGYTF
size: many
J: TRBJ1-2
V: TRBV5-1
D: .

DNA: TGTGCCAGCAGCTTAGTGGGGCGGGCGTATAATTCACCCCTCCACTTT
CDR3: CASSLVGRAYNSPLHF
size: many
J: TRBJ1-6
V: TRBV11-2
D: .

DNA: TGTGCCAGCAGTCGCCTAGGGGAGCCCGCTAACTATGGCTACACCTTC
CDR3: CASSRLGEPANYGYTF
size: many
J: TRBJ1-2
V: TRBV6-2/TRBV6-3
D: .

DNA: TGTGCCAGCAGCTTATCGGGGGGCCAAGTCGAGCAGTACTTC
CDR3: CASSLSGGQVEQYF
size: many
J: TRBJ2-7
V: TRBV7-2
D: .

DNA: TGCAGCGTTGAAGTTCCGGGACAGGTTGAAGCTTTCTTT
CDR3: CSVEVPGQVEAFF
size: .
J: TRBJ1-1
V: TRBV29-1
D: TRBD1

DNA: TGCGCCAGCAGCTTGTTCAGGCCGGGAACCGACTCCTACGAGCAGTACTTC
CDR3: CASSLFRPGTDSYEQYF
size: .
J: TRBJ2-7
V: TRBV5-1
D: .

DNA: TGTGCCAGCAGTGCTCAGGGGGCGCGTACCGGGGAGCTGTTTTTT
CDR3: CASSAQGARTGELFF
size: many
J: TRBJ2-2
V: TRBV6-1
D: TRBD1

DNA: TGCAGCGTCGACAGTCACTATGGCTACACCTTC
CDR3: CSVDSHYGYTF
size: many
J: TRBJ1-2
V: TRBV29-1
D: .